The rows below give T cell receptor beta chains drawn from one sample of a study of PD-1 blockade in classical Hodgkin lymphoma. Clones were sequenced by immunoSEQ multiplex PCR, and TCRdb holds only the in-frame ones, with some missing. The sample includes around 91,000 clones, around 90% seen only once; the top ten take less than 25%. The sequencing used peripheral blood mononuclear cells (PBMCs), collected at baseline. The receptors here all came from a human donor with classical Hodgkin lymphoma. Both conserved end residues are part of each CDR3. The order of the fields is clone size, V gene, D gene, J gene, CDR3 DNA, CDR3 protein. A D gene is named only where the DNA matches it firmly. The size of a clone is reported for some rows only, either as once, few or many, or as a class for expanded clones.

.	TRBV5-4	.	TRBJ2-5	TGTGCCAGCAGCTTCGGACTGGCGGAAGAGACCCAGTACTTC	CASSFGLAEETQYF
.	TRBV7-9	.	TRBJ2-7	TGTGCCAGCAGCCCACCCACTATATCCGGCGAGCAGTACTTC	CASSPPTISGEQYF
.	TRBV2	TRBD1	TRBJ2-7	TGTGCCAGCAGGGACAGGGGATTCGAGCAGTACTTC	CASRDRGFEQYF
.	TRBV27	.	TRBJ1-2	TGTGCCAGCAGTTTGGCAGGCTATGGCTACACCTTC	CASSLAGYGYTF
.	TRBV11-2	.	TRBJ2-7	TGTGCCAGCAGCTTACAGGGGGGGGACCCCTACGAGCAGTACTTC	CASSLQGGDPYEQYF
few	TRBV2	.	TRBJ1-1	TGTGCCAGCAGGGCTTCCCCTACTGAAGCTTTCTTT	CASRASPTEAFF
.	TRBV7-2	.	TRBJ1-5	TGTGCCAGCAGCTTAGGGACCGAACAGCCCCAGCATTTT	CASSLGTEQPQHF
.	TRBV5-6	.	TRBJ1-3	TGTGCCAGCAGACAGAGACAGGCCTCTGGAAACACCATATATTTT	CASRQRQASGNTIYF
once	TRBV6-5	TRBD1	TRBJ2-3	TGTGCCAGCAGTATTATACAGGGGAGCACAGATACGCAGTATTTT	CASSIIQGSTDTQYF
once	TRBV4-3	.	TRBJ1-2	TGCGCCAGCAGCCAAGAGGGGTCGGGGGACTATGGCTACACCTTC	CASSQEGSGDYGYTF
few	TRBV28	TRBD1	TRBJ1-5	TGTGCCAGCAGTTTACGGGACAGGGACAATCAGCCCCAGCATTTT	CASSLRDRDNQPQHF
once	TRBV6-6	.	TRBJ2-3	TGTGCCAGCAGGGAAACTTCTAGCACAGATACGCAGTATTTT	CASRETSSTDTQYF
.	TRBV7-2	TRBD1	TRBJ2-6	TGTGCCAGCAGCTCGGGACAGCTCGGGGCCAACGTCCTGACTTTC	CASSSGQLGANVLTF
.	TRBV27	TRBD1	TRBJ1-5	TGTGCCAGCAGCTTACTGGCCGGGGGGAAGGGACAGGGAAAGGAACAGCCCCAGCATTTT	CASSLLAGGKGQGKEQPQHF
.	TRBV5-1	TRBD2	TRBJ2-7	TGCGCCAGCAGCCCCGGGAGGGCCGAGCAGTACTTC	CASSPGRAEQYF
.	TRBV15	.	TRBJ2-5	TGTGCCACCAGCACCAGTGGAATAGTAGGAGAGACCCAGTACTTC	CATSTSGIVGETQYF
.	TRBV7-2	TRBD2	TRBJ2-1	TGTGCCAGCAGCTTGACTAGCGGGACGCTTAATGAGCAGTTCTTC	CASSLTSGTLNEQFF
.	TRBV9	.	TRBJ2-7	TGTGCCAGCAGCCCCAAAGGTCCCTACGAGCAGTACTTC	CASSPKGPYEQYF
.	TRBV13	TRBD2	TRBJ2-5	TGTGCCAGCAGCCCCTCCCCGGGACTAGCGGTAGCGGGTGGAGAGACCCAGTACTTC	CASSPSPGLAVAGGETQYF
.	TRBV7-2	.	TRBJ2-7	TGTGCCAGCAGCTTAGCTGGGAGCTCCTACGAGCAGTACTTC	CASSLAGSSYEQYF
.	TRBV9	.	TRBJ1-1	TGTGCCAGCAGCGTAGTTCACTCGGGGGCTGAAGCTTTCTTT	CASSVVHSGAEAFF
.	TRBV14	.	TRBJ1-3	TGTGCCAGCAGCCAAGAAATCGGCAGCTCGGCTGGAAACACCATATATTTT	CASSQEIGSSAGNTIYF
once	TRBV18	TRBD1	TRBJ2-3	TGTGCCAGCTCACCATTCCGACAGGGCGTGTCAGATACGCAGTATTTT	CASSPFRQGVSDTQYF
.	TRBV30	TRBD2	TRBJ2-2	TGTGCCTGGACGGGAGGTTATGGCGGGGAGCTGTTTTTT	CAWTGGYGGELFF
few	TRBV14	TRBD1	TRBJ2-2	TGTGCCAGCAGCCAATGGCAGGGGGCCGGGGAGCTGTTTTTT	CASSQWQGAGELFF
once	TRBV30	TRBD1	TRBJ1-4	TGTGCCTGGAGTGTACAGACAGGGGCGGATGAAAAACTGTTTTTT	CAWSVQTGADEKLFF
few	TRBV9	TRBD2	TRBJ2-3	TGTGCCAGCAGCGGTAGCTCGGGACTAGCGGGAGTTAGGAGCACAGATACGCAGTATTTT	CASSGSSGLAGVRSTDTQYF
.	TRBV5-1	.	TRBJ2-1	TGCGCCAGCAGCTTGGGGTTTGACTTTCATGAGCAGTTCTTC	CASSLGFDFHEQFF
.	TRBV7-6	TRBD1	TRBJ2-7	TGTGCCAGCAGCGACCGGGACAGGGGGACCTACGAGCAGTACTTC	CASSDRDRGTYEQYF
.	TRBV7-9	TRBD2	TRBJ2-2	TGTGCCAGCAGCGAAAGCGGGAGGAACACCGGGGAGCTGTTTTTT	CASSESGRNTGELFF
once	TRBV5-1	.	TRBJ2-3	TGCGCCAGCAGCTTGGAAGCGATGAATACGCAGTATTTT	CASSLEAMNTQYF
.	TRBV30	.	TRBJ2-1	TGTGCCTGGAGTGTAAGGTCGGGAGAGTGGTACAATGAGCAGTTCTTC	CAWSVRSGEWYNEQFF
few	TRBV5-4	TRBD2	TRBJ2-3	TGTGCCAGCAGCCATAGCGGGAGCCGCGAGTGGACGCAGTATTTT	CASSHSGSREWTQYF
.	TRBV28	TRBD1	TRBJ2-2	TGTGCCAGCTCGAGCCCCGGGACAGGGAGGGCCGGGGAGCTGTTTTTT	CASSSPGTGRAGELFF
.	TRBV28	.	TRBJ2-7	TGTGCCCACGCCAGGAATTCCTACGAGCAGTACTTC	CAHARNSYEQYF
.	TRBV15	.	TRBJ2-7	TGTGCCACCAGCATTAGCGGAGAGAACTACGAGCAGTACTTC	CATSISGENYEQYF
.	TRBV6-1	.	TRBJ1-2	TGTGCCGGCATGAAAGACCCGAGCTATGGCTACACCTTC	CAGMKDPSYGYTF
.	TRBV2	.	TRBJ1-2	TGTGCCAGCAGCGAGGGCGAGACAGCTGGCTACACCTTC	CASSEGETAGYTF
.	TRBV5-4	.	TRBJ1-2	TGTGCCAGCAGCTTCGAGACGAACTATGGCTACACCTTC	CASSFETNYGYTF
few	TRBV6-1	.	TRBJ2-3	TGTGCCAGCAGTCCGGTCCCGAGGGATAGGCAGTATTTT	CASSPVPRDRQYF
.	TRBV21-1	.	TRBJ1-5	TGTGCCAGCACCAGGGGAGGGTGCAATCAGCCCCAGCATTTT	CASTRGGCNQPQHF
.	TRBV7-9	.	TRBJ2-1	TGTGCCAGCAGCTTAGACATGGCGAGTTCCCGGCGGAAGGAGCAGTTCTTC	CASSLDMASSRRKEQFF